This T cell receptor beta chain originates from a study of cytomegalovirus exposure and HLA in healthy donors. Study-wide findings and caveats: Later work found most CMV-associated TCR beta chains apparently HLA-restricted. It was assumed in the presence/absence analyses that sequencing depth was roughly uniform across donors.

The CDR3 loop spans 15 amino acids. The V gene end was trimmed by 5 bases and the J gene end by 3 bases; junction bases not matched to a gene: 4. Germline V gene data show CDR1 as SGHRS and CDR2 as YFSETQ. 13 Jbeta primers and 60 Vbeta primers were used for the PCR. Assay used: immunoSEQ multiplex PCR; TCRdb lists only in-frame clones, some missing. The data hold 75,000 to 95,000 clones, with 63% observed a single time. In regard to this clone: No antigen is known for it.

The J gene is TRBJ2-1, the V gene TRBV5-1, with 11 nucleotides matching TRBD2. Sample: PBMCs. This receptor was taken from a woman between 25 and 40 years old in good health and CMV-seronegative. The CDR3 here is CASRSGTSGYNEQFF. The DNA for the CDR3 is TGCGCCAGCAGATCCGGGACTAGCGGCTACAATGAGCAGTTCTTC.